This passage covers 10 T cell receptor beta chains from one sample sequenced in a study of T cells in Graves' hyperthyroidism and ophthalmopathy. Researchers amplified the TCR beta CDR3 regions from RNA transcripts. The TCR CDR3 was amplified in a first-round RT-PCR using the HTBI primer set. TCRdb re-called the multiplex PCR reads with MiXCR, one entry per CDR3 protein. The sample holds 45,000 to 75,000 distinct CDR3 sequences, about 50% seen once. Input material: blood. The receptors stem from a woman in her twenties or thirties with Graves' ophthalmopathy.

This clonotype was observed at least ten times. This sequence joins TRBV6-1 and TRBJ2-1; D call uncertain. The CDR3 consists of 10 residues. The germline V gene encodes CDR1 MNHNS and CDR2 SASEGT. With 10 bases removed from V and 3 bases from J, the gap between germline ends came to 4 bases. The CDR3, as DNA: TGTGCCACCCTCTACAATGAGCAGTTCTTC. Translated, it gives CATLYNEQFF.

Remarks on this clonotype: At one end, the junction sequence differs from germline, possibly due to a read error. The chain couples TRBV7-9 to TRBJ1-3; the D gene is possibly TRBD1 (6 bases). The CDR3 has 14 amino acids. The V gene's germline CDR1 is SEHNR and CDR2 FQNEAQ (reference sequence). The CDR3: CASSPTGTGNIIYF. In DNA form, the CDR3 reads TGTGCCAGCAGCCCGACAGGAACTGGAAACATCATATATTTT.

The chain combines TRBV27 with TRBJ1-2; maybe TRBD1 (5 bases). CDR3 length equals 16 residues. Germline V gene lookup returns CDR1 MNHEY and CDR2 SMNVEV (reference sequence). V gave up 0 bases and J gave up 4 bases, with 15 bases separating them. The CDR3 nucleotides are TGTGCCAGCAGTTTATCACCCTGGGGGGAGACCTATGGCTACACCTTC. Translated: CASSLSPWGETYGYTF.

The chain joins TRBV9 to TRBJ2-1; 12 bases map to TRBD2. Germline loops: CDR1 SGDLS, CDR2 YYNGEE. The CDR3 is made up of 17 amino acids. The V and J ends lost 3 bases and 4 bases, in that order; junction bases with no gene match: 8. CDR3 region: CASSGSTSGSGYNEQFF. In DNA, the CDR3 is TGTGCCAGCAGCGGGTCGACTAGCGGGAGTGGTTACAATGAGCAGTTCTTC.

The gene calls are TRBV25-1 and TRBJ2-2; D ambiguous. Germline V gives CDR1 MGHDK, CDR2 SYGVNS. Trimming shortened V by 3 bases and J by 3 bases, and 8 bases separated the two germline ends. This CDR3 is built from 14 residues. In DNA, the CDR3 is TGTGCCAGCAGTGATCACGGGTACACCGGGGAGCTGTTTTTT. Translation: CASSDHGYTGELFF.

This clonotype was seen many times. The CDR3 sequence: CASSLAGTGTGGKTSGLYEQYF. CDR3 nucleotide sequence: TGCGCCAGCAGCTTGGCCGGTACCGGGACAGGGGGCAAGACTAGCGGTCTCTACGAGCAGTACTTC. The chain combines TRBV5-1 with TRBJ2-7; 12 positions agree with TRBD1. The germline V gene encodes CDR1 SGHRS and CDR2 YFSETQ. This CDR3 is 22 amino acids long. After removal of 0 bases from V and 3 bases from J, the junction contained 22 bases not matched to a gene.

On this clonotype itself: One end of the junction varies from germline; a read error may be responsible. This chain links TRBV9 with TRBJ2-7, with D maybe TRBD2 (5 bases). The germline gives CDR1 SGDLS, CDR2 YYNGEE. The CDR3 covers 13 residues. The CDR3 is CASSSYSGSEQNF. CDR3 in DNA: TGTGCCAGCAGCTCCTACTCGGGGTCCGAGCAAAACTTC.

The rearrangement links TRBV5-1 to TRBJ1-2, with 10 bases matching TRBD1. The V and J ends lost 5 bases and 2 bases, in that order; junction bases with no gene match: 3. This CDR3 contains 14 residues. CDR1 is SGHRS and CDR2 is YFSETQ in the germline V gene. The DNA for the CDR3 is TGCGCCAGCAGGCGGACAGGGGGAAACTATGGCTACACCTTC. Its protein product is CASRRTGGNYGYTF.

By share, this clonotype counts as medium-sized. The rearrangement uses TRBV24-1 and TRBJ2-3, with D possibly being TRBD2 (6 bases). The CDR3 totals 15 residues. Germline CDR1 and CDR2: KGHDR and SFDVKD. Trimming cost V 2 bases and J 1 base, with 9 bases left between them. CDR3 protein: CATSDWGLGTDTQYF. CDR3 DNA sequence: TGTGCCACCAGTGATTGGGGACTGGGCACAGATACGCAGTATTTT.

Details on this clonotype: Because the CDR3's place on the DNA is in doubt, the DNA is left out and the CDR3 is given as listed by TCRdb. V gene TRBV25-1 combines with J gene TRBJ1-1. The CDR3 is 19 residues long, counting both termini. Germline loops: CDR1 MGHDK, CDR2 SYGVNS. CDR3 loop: CACSARLAGRVVMNTEAFF.